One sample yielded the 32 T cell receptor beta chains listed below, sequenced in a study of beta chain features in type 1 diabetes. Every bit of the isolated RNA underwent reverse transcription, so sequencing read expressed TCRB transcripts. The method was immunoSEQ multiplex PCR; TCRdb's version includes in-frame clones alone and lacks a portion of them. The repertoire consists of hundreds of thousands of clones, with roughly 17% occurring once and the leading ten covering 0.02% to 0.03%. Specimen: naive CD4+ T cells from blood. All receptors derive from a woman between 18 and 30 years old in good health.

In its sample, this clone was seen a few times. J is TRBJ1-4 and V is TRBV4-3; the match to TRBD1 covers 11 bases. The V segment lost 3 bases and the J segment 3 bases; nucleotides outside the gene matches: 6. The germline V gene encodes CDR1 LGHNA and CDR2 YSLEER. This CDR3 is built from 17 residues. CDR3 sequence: CASSHRTGGVSNEKLFF. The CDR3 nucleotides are TGCGCCAGCAGCCATCGGACAGGGGGCGTATCTAATGAAAAACTGTTTTTT.

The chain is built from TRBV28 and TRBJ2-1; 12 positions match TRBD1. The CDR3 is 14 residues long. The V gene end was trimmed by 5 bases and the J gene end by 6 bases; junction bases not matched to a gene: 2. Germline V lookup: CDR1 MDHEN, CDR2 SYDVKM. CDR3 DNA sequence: TGTGCCAGCAGTCCGGGACAGGGGGCCAATGAGCAGTTCTTC. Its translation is CASSPGQGANEQFF.

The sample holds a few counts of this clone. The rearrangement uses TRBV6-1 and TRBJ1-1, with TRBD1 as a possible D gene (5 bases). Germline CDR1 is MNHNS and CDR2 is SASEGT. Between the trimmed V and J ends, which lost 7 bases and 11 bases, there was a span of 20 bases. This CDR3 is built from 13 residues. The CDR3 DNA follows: TGTGCCAGCACTAAGGGGACGGACTATGGGGCTTTCTTT. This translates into CASTKGTDYGAFF.

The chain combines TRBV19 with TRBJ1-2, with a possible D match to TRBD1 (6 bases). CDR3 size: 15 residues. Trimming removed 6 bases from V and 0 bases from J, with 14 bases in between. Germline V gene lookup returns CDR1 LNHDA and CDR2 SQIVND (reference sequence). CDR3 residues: CASSLRQASNYGYTF. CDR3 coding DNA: TGTGCCAGTAGCCTCAGACAGGCCTCTAACTATGGCTACACCTTC.

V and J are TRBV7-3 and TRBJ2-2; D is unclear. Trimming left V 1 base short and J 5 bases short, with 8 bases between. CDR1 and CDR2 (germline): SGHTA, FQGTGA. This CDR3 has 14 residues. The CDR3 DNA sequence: TGTGCCAGCAGCTTAAGCGGATCTACCGGGGAGCTGTTTTTT. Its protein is CASSLSGSTGELFF. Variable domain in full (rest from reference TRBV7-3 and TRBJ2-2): GAGVSQTPSNKVTEKGKYVELRCDPISGHTALYWYRQSLGQGPEFLIYFQGTGAADDSGLPNDRFFAVRPEGSVSTLKIQRTERGDSAVYLCASSLSGSTGELFFGEGSRLTVL.

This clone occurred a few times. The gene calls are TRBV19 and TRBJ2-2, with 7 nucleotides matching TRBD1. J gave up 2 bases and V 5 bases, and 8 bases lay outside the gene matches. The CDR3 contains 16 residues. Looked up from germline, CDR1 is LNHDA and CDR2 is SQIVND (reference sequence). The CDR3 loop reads CASSPRRDSNTGELFF. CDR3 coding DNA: TGTGCCAGTAGTCCGCGAAGGGACAGCAACACCGGGGAGCTGTTTTTT.

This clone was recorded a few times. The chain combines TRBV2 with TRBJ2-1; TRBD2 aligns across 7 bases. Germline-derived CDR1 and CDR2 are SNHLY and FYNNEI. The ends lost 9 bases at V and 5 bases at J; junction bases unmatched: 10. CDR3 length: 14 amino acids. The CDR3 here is CASALREGDNEQFF. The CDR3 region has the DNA TGTGCCAGTGCCCTAAGGGAGGGAGACAATGAGCAGTTCTTC.

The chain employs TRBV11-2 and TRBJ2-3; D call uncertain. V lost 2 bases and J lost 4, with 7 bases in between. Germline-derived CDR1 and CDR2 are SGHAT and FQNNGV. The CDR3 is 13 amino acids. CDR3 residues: CASSLTNPDTQYF. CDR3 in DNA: TGTGCCAGCAGCTTAACGAATCCAGATACGCAGTATTTT.

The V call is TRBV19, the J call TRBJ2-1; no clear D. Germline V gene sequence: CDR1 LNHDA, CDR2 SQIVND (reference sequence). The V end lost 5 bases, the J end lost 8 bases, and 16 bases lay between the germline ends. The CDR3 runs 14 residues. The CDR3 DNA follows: TGTGCCAGTAGTGGCACAACCCAGCCCCATGAGCAGTTCTTC. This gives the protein CASSGTTQPHEQFF.

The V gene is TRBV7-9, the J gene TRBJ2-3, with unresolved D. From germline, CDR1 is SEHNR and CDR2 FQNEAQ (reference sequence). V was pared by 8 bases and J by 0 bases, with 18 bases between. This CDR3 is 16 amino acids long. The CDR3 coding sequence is TGTGCCAGCGCCGCCCAAAGGCGATCGAGCACAGATACGCAGTATTTT. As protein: CASAAQRRSSTDTQYF.

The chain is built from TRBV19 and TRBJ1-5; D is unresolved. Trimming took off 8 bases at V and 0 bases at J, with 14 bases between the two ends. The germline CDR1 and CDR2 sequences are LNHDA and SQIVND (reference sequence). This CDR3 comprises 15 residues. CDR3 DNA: TGTGCCAGTCGGGCTCCGACCCTTAGCAATCAGCCCCAGCATTTT. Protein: CASRAPTLSNQPQHF.

The CDR3 region has the DNA TGCGCCAGCAGCACTCCGGGACTACAGAATGAGCAGTTCTTC. Protein sequence: CASSTPGLQNEQFF. The V call is TRBV5-1, the J call TRBJ2-1; TRBD2 matches at 7 bases. J lost 7 bases, V lost 4 bases, and 8 bases had no gene match. Germline V gene data show CDR1 as SGHRS and CDR2 as YFSETQ. The CDR3 totals 14 residues.

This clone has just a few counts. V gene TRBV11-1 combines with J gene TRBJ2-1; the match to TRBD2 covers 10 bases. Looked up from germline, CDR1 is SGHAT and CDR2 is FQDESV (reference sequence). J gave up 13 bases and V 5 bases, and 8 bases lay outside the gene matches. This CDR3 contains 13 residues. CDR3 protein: CASSHSPSGSQFF. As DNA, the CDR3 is TGTGCCAGCAGCCATTCCCCTAGCGGGAGTCAGTTCTTC.

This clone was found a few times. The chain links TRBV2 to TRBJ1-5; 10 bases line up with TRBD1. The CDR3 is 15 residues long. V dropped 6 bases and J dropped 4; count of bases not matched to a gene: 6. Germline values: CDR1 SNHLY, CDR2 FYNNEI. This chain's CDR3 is CASRTGTGANQPQHF. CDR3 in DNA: TGTGCCAGCAGAACAGGGACAGGGGCAAATCAGCCCCAGCATTTT.

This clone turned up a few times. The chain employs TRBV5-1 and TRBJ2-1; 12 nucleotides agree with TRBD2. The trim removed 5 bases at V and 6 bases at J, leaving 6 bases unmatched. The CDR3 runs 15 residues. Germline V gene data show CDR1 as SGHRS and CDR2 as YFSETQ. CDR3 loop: CASRDLAGGSNEQFF. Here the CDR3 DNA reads TGCGCCAGCAGGGACCTAGCGGGAGGGTCCAATGAGCAGTTCTTC. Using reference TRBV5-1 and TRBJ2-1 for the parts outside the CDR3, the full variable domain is KAGVTQTPRYLIKTRGQQVTLSCSPISGHRSVSWYQQTPGQGLQFLFEYFSETQRNKGNFPGRFSGRQFSNSRSEMNVSTLELGDSALYLCASRDLAGGSNEQFFGPGTRLTVL.

The CDR3 loop is CASSPGLVYEQYF. The DNA for the CDR3 is TGTGCCAGCAGCCCGGGACTAGTCTACGAGCAGTACTTC. The chain combines TRBV5-4 with TRBJ2-7; 8 bases fit TRBD2. Germline V CDR1 and CDR2: SGHNT, YYREEE (reference sequence). J lost 3 bases, V lost 4 bases, and 3 bases had no gene match. The CDR3 consists of 13 residues.

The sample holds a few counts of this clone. Here the CDR3 reads CASSATSGGPNEQFF. The CDR3 DNA reads TGTGCCAGCAGCGCCACTAGCGGGGGACCCAATGAGCAGTTCTTC. The chain links TRBV9 to TRBJ2-1; 11 bases align to TRBD2. From germline, CDR1 is SGDLS and CDR2 YYNGEE. The V and J ends lost 3 bases and 6 bases, in that order; junction bases with no gene match: 5. This CDR3 is 15 amino acids long.

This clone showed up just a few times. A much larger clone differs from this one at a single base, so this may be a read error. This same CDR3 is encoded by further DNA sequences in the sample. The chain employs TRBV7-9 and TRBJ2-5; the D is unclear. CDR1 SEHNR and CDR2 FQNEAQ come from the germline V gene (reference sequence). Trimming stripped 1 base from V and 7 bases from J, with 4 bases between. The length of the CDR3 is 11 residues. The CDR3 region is CASSLGGTQYF. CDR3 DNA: TGTGCCAGCAGCTTAGGGGGGACCCAGTACTTC. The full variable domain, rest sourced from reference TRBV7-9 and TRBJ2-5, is DTGVSQNPRHKITKRGQNVTFRCDPISEHNRLYWYRQTLGQGPEFLTYFQNEAQLEKSRLLSDRFSAERPKGSFSTLEIQRTEQGDSAMYLCASSLGGTQYFGPGTRLLVL.

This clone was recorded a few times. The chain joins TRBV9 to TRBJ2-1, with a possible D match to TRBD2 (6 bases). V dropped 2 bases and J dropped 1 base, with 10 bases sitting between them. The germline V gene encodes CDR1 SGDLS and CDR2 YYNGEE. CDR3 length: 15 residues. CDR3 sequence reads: CASSVGGDSYNEQFF. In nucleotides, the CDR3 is TGTGCCAGCAGCGTGGGCGGGGATTCCTACAATGAGCAGTTCTTC.

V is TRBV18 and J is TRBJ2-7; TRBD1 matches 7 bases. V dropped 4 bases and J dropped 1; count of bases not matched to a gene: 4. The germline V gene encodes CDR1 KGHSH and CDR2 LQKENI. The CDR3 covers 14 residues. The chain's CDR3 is CASSLAQGSYEQYF. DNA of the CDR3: TGTGCCAGCTCACTCGCACAGGGGTCCTACGAGCAGTACTTC. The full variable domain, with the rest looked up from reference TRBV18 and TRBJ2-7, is NAGVMQNPRHLVRRRGQEARLRCSPMKGHSHVYWYRQLPEEGLKFMVYLQKENIIDESGMPKERFSAEFPKEGPSILRIQQVVRGDSAAYFCASSLAQGSYEQYFGPGTRLTVT.

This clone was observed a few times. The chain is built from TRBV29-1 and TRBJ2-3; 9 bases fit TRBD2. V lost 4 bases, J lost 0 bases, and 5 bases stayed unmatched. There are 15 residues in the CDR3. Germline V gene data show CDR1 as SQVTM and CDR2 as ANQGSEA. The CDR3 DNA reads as TGCAGCGTTGTGGGGAGCGGGAGGAGCACAGATACGCAGTATTTT. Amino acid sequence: CSVVGSGRSTDTQYF.

The CDR3 DNA is TGTGCCACGAATGAGGGCTACGAGCAGTACTTC. Residues: CATNEGYEQYF. This rearrangement joins TRBV28 to TRBJ2-7; maybe TRBD2 (5 bases). This CDR3 is 11 amino acids long. The germline V gene encodes CDR1 MDHEN and CDR2 SYDVKM. V dropped 10 bases and J dropped 3 bases, with 10 bases sitting between them.

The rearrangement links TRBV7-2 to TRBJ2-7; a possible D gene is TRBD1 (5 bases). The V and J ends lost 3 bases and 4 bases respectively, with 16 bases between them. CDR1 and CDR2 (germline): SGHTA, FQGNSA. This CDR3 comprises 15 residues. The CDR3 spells CASSFLRAPVYEQYF. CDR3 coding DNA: TGTGCCAGCAGCTTCCTCAGGGCGCCGGTTTACGAGCAGTACTTC.

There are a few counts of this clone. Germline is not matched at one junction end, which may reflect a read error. The DNA of the CDR3 is TGTGCCATCAGTGAGTCGACTCGGACAGATGGCTACACCTTC. It specifies CAISESTRTDGYTF. The chain carries TRBV6-5 and TRBJ1-2; weak D call: TRBD1 (6 bases). Germline V gene sequence: CDR1 MNHEY, CDR2 SVGAGI. CDR3 size: 14 residues.

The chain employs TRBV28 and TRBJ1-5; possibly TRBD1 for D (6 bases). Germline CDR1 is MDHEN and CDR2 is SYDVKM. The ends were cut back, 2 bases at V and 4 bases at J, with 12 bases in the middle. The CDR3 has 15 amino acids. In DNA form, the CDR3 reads TGTGCCAGCAGTTTAATCGACAGGTCGAATCAGCCCCAGCATTTT. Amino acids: CASSLIDRSNQPQHF.

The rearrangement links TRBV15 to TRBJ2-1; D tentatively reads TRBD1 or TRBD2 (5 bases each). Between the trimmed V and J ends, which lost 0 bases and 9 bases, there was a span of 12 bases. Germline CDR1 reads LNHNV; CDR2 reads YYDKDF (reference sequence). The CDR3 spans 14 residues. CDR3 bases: TGTGCCACCAGCAGAGATCGGGACGGCGGTGAGCAGTTCTTC. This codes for CATSRDRDGGEQFF.

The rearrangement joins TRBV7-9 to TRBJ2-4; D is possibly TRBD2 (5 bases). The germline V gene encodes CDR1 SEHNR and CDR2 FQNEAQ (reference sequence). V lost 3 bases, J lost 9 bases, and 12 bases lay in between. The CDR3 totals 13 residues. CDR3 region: CASSFGERGIQYF. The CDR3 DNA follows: TGTGCCAGCAGCTTCGGCGAACGGGGCATTCAGTACTTC.

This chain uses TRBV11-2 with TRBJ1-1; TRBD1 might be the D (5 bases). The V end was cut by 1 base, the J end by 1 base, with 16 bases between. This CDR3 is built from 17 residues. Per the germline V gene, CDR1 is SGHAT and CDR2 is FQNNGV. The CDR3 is CASSLVFQGAWNTEAFF. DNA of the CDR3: TGTGCCAGCAGCTTAGTATTCCAGGGCGCATGGAACACTGAAGCTTTCTTT.

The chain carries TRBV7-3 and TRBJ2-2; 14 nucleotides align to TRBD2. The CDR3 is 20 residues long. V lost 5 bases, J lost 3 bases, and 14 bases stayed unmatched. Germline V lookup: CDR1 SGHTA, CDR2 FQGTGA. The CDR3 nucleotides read TGTGCCAGCAGCCTAGAGATTAGGACTAGCGGGAGGATGGACACCGGGGAGCTGTTTTTT. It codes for CASSLEIRTSGRMDTGELFF.

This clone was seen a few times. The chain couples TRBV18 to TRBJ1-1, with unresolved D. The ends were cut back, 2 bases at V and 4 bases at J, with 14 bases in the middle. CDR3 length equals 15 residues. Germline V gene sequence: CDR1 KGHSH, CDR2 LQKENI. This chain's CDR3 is CASSPSSRTSTEAFF. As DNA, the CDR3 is TGTGCCAGCTCACCATCAAGCCGGACCAGCACTGAAGCTTTCTTT.

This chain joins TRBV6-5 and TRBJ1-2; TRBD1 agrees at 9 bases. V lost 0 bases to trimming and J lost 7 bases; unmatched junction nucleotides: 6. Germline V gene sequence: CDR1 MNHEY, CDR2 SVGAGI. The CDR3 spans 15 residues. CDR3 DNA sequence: TGTGCCAGCAGTTACTCGGGGACAGGGATCCGTGGCTACACCTTC. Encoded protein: CASSYSGTGIRGYTF.

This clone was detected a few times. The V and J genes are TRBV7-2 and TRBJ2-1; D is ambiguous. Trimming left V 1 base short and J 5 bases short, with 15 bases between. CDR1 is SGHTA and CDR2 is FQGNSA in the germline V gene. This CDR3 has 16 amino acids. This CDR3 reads CASSLVAPSAHNEQFF. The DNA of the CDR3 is TGTGCCAGCAGCTTAGTTGCACCGTCGGCGCACAATGAGCAGTTCTTC.